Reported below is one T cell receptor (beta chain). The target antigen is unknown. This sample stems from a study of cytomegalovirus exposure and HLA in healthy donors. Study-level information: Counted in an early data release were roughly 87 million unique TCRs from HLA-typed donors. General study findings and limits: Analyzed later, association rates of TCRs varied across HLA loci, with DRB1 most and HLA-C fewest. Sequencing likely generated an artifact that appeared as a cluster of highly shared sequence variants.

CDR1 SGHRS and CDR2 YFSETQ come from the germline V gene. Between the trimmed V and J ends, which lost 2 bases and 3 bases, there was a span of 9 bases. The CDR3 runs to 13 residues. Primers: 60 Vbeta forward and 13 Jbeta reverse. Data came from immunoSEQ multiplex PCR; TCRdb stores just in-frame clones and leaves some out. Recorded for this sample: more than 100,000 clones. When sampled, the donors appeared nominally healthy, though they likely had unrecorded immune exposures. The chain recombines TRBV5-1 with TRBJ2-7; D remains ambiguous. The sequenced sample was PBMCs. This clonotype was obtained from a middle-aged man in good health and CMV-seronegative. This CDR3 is CASSLSQNYEQYF. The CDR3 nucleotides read TGCGCCAGCAGCTTATCACAGAACTACGAGCAGTACTTC. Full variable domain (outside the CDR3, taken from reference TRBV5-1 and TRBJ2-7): KAGVTQTPRYLIKTRGQQVTLSCSPISGHRSVSWYQQTPGQGLQFLFEYFSETQRNKGNFPGRFSGRQFSNSRSEMNVSTLELGDSALYLCASSLSQNYEQYFGPGTRLTVT.